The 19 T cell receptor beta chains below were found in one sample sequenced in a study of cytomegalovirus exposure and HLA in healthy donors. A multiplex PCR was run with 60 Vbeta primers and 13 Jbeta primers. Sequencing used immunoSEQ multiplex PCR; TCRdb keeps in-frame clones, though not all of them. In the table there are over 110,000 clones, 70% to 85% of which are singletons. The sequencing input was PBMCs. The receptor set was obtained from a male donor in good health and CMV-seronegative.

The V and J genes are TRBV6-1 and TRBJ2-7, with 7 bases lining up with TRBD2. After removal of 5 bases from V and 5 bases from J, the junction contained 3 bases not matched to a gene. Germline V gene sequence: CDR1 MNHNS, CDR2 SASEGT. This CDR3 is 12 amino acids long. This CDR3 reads CASSPTSNEQYF. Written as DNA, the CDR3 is TGTGCCAGCAGTCCGACTAGCAACGAGCAGTACTTC.

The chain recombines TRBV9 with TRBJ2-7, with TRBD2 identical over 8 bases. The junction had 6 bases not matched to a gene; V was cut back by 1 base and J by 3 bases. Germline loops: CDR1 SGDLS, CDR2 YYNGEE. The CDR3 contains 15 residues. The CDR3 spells CASSVTGGPFYEQYF. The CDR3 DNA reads TGTGCCAGCAGCGTAACGGGAGGGCCCTTCTACGAGCAGTACTTC.

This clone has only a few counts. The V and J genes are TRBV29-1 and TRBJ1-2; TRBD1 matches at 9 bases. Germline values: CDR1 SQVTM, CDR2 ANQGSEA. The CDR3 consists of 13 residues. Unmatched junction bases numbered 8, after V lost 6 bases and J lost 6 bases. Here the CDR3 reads CSVRQGVLNGYTF. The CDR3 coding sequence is TGCAGCGTGCGACAGGGGGTCCTAAATGGCTACACCTTC.

CDR3 in amino acids: CASRSGTDTQYF. The CDR3 region has the DNA TGTGCCAGCAGGTCAGGGACAGATACGCAGTATTTT. The chain uses TRBV5-4 and TRBJ2-3, with D possibly TRBD1 on 5 matching bases. Germline V CDR1 and CDR2: SGHNT, YYREEE (reference sequence). Trimming pared 5 bases from V and 3 bases from J, leaving 7 bases between. The CDR3 length is 12 residues.

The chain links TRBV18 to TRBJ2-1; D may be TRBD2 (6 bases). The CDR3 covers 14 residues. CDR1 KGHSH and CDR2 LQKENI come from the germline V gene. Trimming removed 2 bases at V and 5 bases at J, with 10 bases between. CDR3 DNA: TGTGCCAGCTCACCATCTAGCGCCGACAATGAGCAGTTCTTC. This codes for CASSPSSADNEQFF.

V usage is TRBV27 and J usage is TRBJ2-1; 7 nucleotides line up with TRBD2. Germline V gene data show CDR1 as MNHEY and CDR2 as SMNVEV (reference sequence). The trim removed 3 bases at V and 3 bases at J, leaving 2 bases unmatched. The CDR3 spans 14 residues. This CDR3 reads CASSLAGDYNEQFF. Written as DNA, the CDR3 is TGTGCCAGCAGTTTGGCGGGAGACTACAATGAGCAGTTCTTC.

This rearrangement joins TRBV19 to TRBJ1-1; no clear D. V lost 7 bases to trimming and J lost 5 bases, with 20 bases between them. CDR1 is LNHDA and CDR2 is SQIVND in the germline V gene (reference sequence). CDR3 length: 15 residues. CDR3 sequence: CASTPFGEWDTEAFF. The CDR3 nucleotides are TGTGCCAGTACCCCGTTCGGGGAGTGGGATACTGAAGCTTTCTTT. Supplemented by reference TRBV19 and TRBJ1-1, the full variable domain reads DGGITQSPKYLFRKEGQNVTLSCEQNLNHDAMYWYRQDPGQGLRLIYYSQIVNDFQKGDIAEGYSVSREKKESFPLTVTSAQKNPTAFYLCASTPFGEWDTEAFFGQGTRLTVV.

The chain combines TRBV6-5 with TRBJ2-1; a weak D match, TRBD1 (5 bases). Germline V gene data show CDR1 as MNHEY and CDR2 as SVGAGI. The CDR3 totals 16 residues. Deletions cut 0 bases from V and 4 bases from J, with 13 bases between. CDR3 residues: CASSYSVGEEYNEQFF. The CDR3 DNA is TGTGCCAGCAGTTACTCTGTAGGGGAAGAATACAATGAGCAGTTCTTC.

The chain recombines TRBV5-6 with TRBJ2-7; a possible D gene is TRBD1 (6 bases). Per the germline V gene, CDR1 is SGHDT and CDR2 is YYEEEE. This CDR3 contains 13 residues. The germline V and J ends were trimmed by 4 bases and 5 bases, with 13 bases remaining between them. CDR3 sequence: CASSAAYRDEQYF. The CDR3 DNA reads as TGTGCCAGCAGCGCCGCCTACAGGGACGAGCAGTACTTC.

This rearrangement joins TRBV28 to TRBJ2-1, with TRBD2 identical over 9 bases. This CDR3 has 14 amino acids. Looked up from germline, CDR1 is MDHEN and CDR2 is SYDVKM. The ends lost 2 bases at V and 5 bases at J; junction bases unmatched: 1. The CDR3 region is CASSLAGGDNEQFF. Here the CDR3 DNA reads TGTGCCAGCAGTTTAGCGGGAGGGGACAATGAGCAGTTCTTC.

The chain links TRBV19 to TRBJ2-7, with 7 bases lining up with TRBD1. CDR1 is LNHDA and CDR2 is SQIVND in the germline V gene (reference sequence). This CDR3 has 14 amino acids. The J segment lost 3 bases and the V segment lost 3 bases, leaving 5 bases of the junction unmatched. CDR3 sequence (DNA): TGTGCCAGTAGTATTGGGGCAGGGGGCTACGAGCAGTACTTC. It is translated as CASSIGAGGYEQYF.

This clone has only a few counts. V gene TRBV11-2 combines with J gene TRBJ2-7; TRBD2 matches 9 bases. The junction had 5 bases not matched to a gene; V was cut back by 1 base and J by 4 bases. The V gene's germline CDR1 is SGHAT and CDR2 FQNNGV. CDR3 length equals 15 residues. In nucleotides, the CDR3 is TGTGCCAGCAGCTTAGGTCCGACTAGCGGATACGAGCAGTACTTC. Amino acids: CASSLGPTSGYEQYF.

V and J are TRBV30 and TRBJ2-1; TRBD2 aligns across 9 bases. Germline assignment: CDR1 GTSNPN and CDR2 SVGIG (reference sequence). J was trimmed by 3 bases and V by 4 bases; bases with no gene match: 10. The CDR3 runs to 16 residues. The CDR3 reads CAWTLPWREGYNEQFF. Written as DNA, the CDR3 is TGTGCCTGGACCCTGCCCTGGCGGGAGGGCTACAATGAGCAGTTCTTC.

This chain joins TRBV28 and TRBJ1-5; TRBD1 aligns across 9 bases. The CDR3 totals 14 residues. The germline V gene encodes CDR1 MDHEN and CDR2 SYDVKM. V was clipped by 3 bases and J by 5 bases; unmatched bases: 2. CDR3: CASSLGQGDQPQHF. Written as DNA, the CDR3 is TGTGCCAGCAGTTTGGGACAGGGAGATCAGCCCCAGCATTTT.

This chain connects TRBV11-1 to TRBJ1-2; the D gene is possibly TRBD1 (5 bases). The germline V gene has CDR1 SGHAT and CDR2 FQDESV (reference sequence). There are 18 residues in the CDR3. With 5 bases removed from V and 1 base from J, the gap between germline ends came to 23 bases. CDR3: CASSHGGTHVRDNYGYTF. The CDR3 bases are TGTGCCAGCAGCCATGGCGGGACCCATGTACGTGATAACTATGGCTACACCTTC.

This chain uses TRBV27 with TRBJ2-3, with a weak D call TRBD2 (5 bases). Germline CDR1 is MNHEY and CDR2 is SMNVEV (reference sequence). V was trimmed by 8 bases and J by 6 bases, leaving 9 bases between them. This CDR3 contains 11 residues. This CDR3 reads CASEGADTQYF. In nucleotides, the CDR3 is TGTGCCAGCGAGGGTGCGGATACGCAGTATTTT.

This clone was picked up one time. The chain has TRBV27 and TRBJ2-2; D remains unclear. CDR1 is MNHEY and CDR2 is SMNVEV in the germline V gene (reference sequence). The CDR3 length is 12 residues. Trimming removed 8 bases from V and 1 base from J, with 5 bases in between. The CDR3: CASQMNTGELFF. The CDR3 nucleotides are TGTGCCAGCCAGATGAACACCGGGGAGCTGTTTTTT.

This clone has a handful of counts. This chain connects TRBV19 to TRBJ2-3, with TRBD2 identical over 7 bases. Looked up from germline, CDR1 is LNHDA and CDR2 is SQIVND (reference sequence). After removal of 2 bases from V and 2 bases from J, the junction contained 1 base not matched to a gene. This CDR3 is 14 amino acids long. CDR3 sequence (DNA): TGTGCCAGTAGTATACGGGAGGCCACAGATACGCAGTATTTT. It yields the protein CASSIREATDTQYF.

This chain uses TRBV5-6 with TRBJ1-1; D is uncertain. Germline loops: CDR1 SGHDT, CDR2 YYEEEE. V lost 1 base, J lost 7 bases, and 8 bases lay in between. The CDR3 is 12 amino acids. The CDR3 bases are TGTGCCAGCAGCTTGAATATATTTGAAGCTTTCTTT. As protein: CASSLNIFEAFF.